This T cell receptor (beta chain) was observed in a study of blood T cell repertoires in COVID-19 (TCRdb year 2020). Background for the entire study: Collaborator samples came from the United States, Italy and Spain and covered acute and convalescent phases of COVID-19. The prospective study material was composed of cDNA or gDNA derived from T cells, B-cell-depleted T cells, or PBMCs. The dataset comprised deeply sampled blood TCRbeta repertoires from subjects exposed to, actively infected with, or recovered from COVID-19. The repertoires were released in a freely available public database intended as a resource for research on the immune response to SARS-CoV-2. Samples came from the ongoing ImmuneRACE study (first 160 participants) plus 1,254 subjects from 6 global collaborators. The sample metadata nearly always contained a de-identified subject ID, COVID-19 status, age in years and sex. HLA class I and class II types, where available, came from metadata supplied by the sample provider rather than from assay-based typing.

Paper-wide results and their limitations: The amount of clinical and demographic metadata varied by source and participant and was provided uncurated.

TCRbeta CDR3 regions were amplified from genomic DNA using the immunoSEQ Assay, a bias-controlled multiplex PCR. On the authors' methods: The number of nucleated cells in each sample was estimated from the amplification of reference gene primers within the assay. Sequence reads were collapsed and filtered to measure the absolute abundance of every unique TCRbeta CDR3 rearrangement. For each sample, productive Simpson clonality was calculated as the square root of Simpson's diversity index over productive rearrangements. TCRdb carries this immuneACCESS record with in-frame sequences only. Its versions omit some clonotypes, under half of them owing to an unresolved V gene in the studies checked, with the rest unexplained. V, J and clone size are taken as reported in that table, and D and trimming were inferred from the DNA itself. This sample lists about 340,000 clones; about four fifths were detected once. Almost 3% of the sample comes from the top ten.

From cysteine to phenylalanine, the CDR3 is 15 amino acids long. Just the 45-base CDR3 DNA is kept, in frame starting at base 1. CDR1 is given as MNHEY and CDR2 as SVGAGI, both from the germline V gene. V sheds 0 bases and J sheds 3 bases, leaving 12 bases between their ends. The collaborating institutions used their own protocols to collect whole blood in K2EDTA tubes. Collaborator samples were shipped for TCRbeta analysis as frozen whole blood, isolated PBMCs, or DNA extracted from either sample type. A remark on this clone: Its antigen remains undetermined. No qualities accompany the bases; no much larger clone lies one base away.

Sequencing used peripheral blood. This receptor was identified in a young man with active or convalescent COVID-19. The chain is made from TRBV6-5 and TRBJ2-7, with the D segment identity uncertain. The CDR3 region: CASSYSFSEIYEQYF. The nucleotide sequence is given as TGTGCCAGCAGTTACTCGTTCAGTGAAATCTACGAGCAGTACTTC.